This T cell receptor (beta chain) is drawn from a study of cytomegalovirus exposure and HLA in healthy donors. Study-wide results and limits: Analyses of presence/absence relied on an assumption of roughly uniform sequencing depth across donors. Immune exposure information comprised only CMV serostatus. An analysis done earlier found most TCR beta V segments productive about 87% or about 30% of the time.

Use of 60 Vbeta and 13 Jbeta primers characterized the PCR. Clones were sequenced by immunoSEQ multiplex PCR, and TCRdb holds only the in-frame ones, with some missing. The sample yields 60,000 to 70,000 clones, just under 80% seen once. As regards this clone: What it binds is unknown. Other DNA sequences in the sample encode the same CDR3.

Specimen: PBMCs. The source is a woman aged 25 to 39 in good health and CMV-seronegative.

CDR3: CASSGLSGGGTDTQYF. The DNA of the CDR3 is TGTGCCAGCAGTGGACTTAGCGGGGGAGGCACAGATACGCAGTATTTT. This chain links TRBV2 with TRBJ2-3; 9 bases agree with TRBD2. The length of the CDR3 is 16 residues. The germline V gene has CDR1 SNHLY and CDR2 FYNNEI. V was pared by 4 bases and J by 1 base, with 6 bases of the junction left unmatched.